The T cell receptor beta chain under discussion was sequenced for a study of blood T cell repertoires in COVID-19. On the study more broadly: T cells, B-cell-depleted T cells, or PBMCs provided the cDNA or gDNA that served as material.

Germline V CDR1 and CDR2: SGHRS, YFSETQ. V was clipped by 1 base and J by 1 base, with 8 bases between them. The CDR3 runs to 14 residues. Here immunoSEQ multiplex PCR was the method, and the copy in TCRdb shows in-frame clones only, minus some. The sample holds roughly 120,000 clones; about two thirds are singletons and the top ten take under 1%. The TCR was taken from a human donor with acute or convalescent COVID-19. The donor label of this sample is uncertain. The chain joins TRBV5-1 to TRBJ1-1; a possible D gene is TRBD1 (6 bases). The sequenced sample was peripheral blood. The CDR3 spells CASSLWGPNTEAFF. For the CDR3, the DNA is TGCGCCAGCAGCTTGTGGGGGCCGAACACTGAAGCTTTCTTT.